The clone carrying this TCR beta chain came up many times. Its antigen is as yet unknown. The entry originates in a study of T cells in Graves' hyperthyroidism and ophthalmopathy. With 5 bases removed from V and 2 bases from J, the gap between germline ends came to 8 bases. The CDR3 covers 13 residues. Per the germline V gene, CDR1 is MDHEN and CDR2 is SYDVKM. Patients counted as stable if ophthalmopathy did not develop within 18 months. The hyperthyroidism patients had all been newly diagnosed, and their disease duration was under 2 months. Their ages ranged from 18 to 65 years. Orbital computed tomography and thyroid ultrasound, together with serum TRAb and thyroxine and clinical symptoms, were used for diagnoses. The TCR beta CDR3 regions underwent amplification using RNA transcripts as the source. A first-round RT-PCR of the TCR CDR3 used the HTBI primer set. TCRdb fed the multiplex PCR reads into MiXCR, producing one record per CDR3 protein. Altogether more than 650,000 distinct CDR3 sequences are present, 12% to 15% being singletons, with the ten largest covering 10% to 13%.

Study outcomes and limitations: The model forecast ophthalmopathy, anticipating it by a median approximately 6.1 months before onset.

The V and J genes are TRBV28 and TRBJ2-3; the D is unclear. This TCR was recovered from a woman aged 18-29 years with Graves' hyperthyroidism. Sequencing used blood. The DNA for the CDR3 is TGTGCCAGCAGTGGACCTTTCACAGATACGCAGTATTTT. Its protein is CASSGPFTDTQYF. Looking up the rest from reference TRBV28 and TRBJ2-3 gives the full variable domain: DVKVTQSSRYLVKRTGEKVFLECVQDMDHENMFWYRQDPGLGLRLIYFSYDVKMKEKGDIPEGYSVSREKKERFSLILESASTNQTSMYLCASSGPFTDTQYFGPGTRLTVL.